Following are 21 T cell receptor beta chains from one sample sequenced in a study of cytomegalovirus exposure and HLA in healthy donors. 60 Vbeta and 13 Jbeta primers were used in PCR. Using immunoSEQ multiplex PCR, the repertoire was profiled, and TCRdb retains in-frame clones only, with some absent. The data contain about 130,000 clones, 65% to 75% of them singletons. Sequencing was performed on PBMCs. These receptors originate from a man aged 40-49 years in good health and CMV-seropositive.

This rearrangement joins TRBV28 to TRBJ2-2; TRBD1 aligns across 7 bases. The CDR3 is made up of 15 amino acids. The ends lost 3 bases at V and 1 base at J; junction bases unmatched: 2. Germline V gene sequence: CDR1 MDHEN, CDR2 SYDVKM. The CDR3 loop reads CASSFGDRNTGELFF. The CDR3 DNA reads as TGTGCCAGCAGTTTTGGGGACAGGAACACCGGGGAGCTGTTTTTT.

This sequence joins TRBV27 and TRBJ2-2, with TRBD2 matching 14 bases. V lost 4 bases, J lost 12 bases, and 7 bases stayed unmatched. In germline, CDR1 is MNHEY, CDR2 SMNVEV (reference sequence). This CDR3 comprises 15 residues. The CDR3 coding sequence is TGTGCCAGCAGTTCTCGACTAGCGGGAGGGATGAAGCTGTTTTTT. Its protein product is CASSSRLAGGMKLFF.

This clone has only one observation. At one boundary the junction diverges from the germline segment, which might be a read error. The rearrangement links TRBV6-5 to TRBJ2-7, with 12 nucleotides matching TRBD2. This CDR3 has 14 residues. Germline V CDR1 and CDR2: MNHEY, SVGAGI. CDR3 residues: CASSYELAGGRLLF. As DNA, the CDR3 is TGTGCCAGCAGTTACGAACTAGCGGGAGGCCGGCTTCTTTTC.

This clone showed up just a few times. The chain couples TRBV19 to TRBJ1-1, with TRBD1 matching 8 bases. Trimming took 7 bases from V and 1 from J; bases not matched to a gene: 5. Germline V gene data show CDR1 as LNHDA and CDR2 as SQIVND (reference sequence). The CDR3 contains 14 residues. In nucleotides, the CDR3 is TGTGCCAGTACCTGGACAGGGAGGAACACTGAAGCTTTCTTT. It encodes CASTWTGRNTEAFF. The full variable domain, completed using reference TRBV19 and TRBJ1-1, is DGGITQSPKYLFRKEGQNVTLSCEQNLNHDAMYWYRQDPGQGLRLIYYSQIVNDFQKGDIAEGYSVSREKKESFPLTVTSAQKNPTAFYLCASTWTGRNTEAFFGQGTRLTVV.

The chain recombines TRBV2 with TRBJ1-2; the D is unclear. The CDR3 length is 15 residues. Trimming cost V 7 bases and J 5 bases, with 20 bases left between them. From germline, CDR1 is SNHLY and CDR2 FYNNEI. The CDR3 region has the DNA TGTGCCAGCAACTTGGGCCCCCTTGAAGGATATGGCTACACCTTC. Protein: CASNLGPLEGYGYTF.

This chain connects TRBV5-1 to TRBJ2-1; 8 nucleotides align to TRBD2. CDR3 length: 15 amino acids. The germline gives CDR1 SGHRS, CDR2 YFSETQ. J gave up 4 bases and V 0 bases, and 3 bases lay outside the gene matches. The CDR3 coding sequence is TGCGCCAGCAGCTTGGGCGGGAGGCAATACAATGAGCAGTTCTTC. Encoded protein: CASSLGGRQYNEQFF.

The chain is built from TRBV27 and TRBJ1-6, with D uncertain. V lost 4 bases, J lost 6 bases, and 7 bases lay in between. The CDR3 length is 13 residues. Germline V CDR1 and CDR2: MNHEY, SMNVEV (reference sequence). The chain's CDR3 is CASSSRINSPLHF. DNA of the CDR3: TGTGCCAGCAGTTCCAGAATTAATTCACCCCTCCACTTT.

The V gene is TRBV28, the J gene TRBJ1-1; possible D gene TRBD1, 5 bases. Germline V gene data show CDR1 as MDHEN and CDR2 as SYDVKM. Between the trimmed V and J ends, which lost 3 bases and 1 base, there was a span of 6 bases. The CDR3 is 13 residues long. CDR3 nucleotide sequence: TGTGCCAGCAGTTTTGACAGGAACACTGAAGCTTTCTTT. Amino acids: CASSFDRNTEAFF.

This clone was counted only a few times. For the CDR3, the DNA is TGCAGCGTTGAAAGCGGTGAGGAACGACCTCTGAAAGAGACCCAGTACTTC. This gives the protein CSVESGEERPLKETQYF. The V gene is TRBV29-1, the J gene TRBJ2-5, with D possibly TRBD2 on 5 matching bases. Looked up from germline, CDR1 is SQVTM and CDR2 is ANQGSEA. The length of the CDR3 is 17 residues. V was trimmed by 2 bases and J by 3 bases, leaving 22 bases between them.

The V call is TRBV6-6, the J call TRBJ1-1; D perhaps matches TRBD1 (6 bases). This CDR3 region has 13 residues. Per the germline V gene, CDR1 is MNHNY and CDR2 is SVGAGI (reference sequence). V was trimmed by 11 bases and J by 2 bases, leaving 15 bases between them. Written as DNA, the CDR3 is TGTGCCTGCTTCCGGGACATTAACACTGAAGCTTTCTTT. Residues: CACFRDINTEAFF.

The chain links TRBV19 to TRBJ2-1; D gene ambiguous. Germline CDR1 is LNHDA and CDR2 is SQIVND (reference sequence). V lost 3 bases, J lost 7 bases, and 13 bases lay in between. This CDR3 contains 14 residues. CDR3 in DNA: TGTGCCAGTAGTATGCGCCCCAGGATTAATGAGCAGTTCTTC. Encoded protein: CASSMRPRINEQFF.

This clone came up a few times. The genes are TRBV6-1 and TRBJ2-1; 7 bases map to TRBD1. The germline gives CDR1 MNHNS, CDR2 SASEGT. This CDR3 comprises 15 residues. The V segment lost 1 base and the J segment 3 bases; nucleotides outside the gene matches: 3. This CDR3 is CASSEETGNYNEQFF. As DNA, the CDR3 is TGTGCCAGCAGTGAAGAGACAGGGAACTACAATGAGCAGTTCTTC.

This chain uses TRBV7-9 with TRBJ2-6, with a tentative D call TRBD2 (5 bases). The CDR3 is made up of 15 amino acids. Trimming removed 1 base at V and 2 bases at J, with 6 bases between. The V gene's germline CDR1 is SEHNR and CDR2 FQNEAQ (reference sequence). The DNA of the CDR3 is TGTGCCAGCAGCTTAGGAGGGACTGGGGCCAACGTCCTGACTTTC. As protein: CASSLGGTGANVLTF.

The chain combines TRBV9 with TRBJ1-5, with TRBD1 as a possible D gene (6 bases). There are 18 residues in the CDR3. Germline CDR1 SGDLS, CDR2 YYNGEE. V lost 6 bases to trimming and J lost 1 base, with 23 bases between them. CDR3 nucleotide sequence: TGTGCCAGCATCTGGACCCCCTTAGGGGGTGCGAGCAATCAGCCCCAGCATTTT. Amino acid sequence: CASIWTPLGGASNQPQHF.

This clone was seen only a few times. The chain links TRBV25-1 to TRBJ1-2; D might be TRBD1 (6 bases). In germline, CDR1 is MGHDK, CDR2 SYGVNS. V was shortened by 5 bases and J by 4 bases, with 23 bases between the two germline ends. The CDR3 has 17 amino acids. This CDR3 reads CASSPPGMGRGVYGYTF. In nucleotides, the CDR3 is TGTGCCAGCAGTCCGCCCGGAATGGGCAGGGGAGTCTATGGCTACACCTTC.

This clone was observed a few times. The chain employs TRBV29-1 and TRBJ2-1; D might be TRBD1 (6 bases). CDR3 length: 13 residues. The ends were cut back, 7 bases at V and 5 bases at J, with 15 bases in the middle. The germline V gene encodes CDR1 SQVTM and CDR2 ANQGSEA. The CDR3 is CSARDIADNEQFF. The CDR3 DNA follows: TGCAGCGCCCGGGACATCGCTGACAATGAGCAGTTCTTC.

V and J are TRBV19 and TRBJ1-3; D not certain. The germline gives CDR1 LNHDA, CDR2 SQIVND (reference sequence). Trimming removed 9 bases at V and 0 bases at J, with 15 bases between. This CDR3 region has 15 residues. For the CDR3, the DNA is TGTGCCAGCCGCGGAGGCAGGTCCTCTGGAAACACCATATATTTT. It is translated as CASRGGRSSGNTIYF.

The CDR3 DNA sequence: TGTGCCACCAGCAGAGATAATCGGAGAACTAGCAATCAGCCCCAGCATTTT. Protein: CATSRDNRRTSNQPQHF. The genes are TRBV15 and TRBJ1-5, with D hard to call. V lost 0 bases and J 0 bases, leaving 12 bases between the germline ends. CDR1 and CDR2 (germline): LNHNV, YYDKDF (reference sequence). The length of the CDR3 is 17 residues.

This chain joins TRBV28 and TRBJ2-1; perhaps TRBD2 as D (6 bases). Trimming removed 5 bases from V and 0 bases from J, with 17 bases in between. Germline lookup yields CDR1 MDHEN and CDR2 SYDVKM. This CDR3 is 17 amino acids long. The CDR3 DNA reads TGTGCCAGCAGTCGGGGGACGGCAGAACGCTCCTACAATGAGCAGTTCTTC. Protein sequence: CASSRGTAERSYNEQFF.

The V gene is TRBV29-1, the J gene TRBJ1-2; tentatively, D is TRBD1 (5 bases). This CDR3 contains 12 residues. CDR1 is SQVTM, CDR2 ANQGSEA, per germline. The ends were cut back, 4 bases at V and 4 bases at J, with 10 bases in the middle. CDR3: CSVGGLGYGYTF. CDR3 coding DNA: TGCAGCGTTGGGGGCCTGGGCTATGGCTACACCTTC.

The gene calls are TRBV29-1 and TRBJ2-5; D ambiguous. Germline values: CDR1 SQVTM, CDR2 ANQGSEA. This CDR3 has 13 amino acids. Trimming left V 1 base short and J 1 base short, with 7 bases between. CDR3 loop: CSVEVHTQETQYF. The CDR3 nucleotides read TGCAGCGTTGAAGTCCACACCCAAGAGACCCAGTACTTC. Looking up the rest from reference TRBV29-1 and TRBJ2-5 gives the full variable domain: SAVISQKPSRDICQRGTSLTIQCQVDSQVTMMFWYRQQPGQSLTLIATANQGSEATYESGFVIDKFPISRPNLTFSTLTVSNMSPEDSSIYLCSVEVHTQETQYFGPGTRLLVL.